What follows are 28 T cell receptor beta chains derived from one specimen sequenced in a study of T cell repertoires in cytomegalovirus infection (dated by TCRdb to the late 2010s). The label giving this sample's treatment or condition can be read as: in vitro stimulation with specific CMV peptide epitopes to enrich CMV-specific T cells. Antigen specificity for these receptors is unknown. TCRdb shows the sequencer as Illumina HiSeq 1500. TCRdb handled the public reads itself, with Q25 trimming in fastp and clone calling in MiXCR, and kept productive beta chains. Every entry covers one CDR3 protein and lists the most common genes and DNA from its rows. The sample has 700,000 to 950,000 distinct CDR3 sequences on record, about 31% of them singletons. The ten largest clones capture roughly an eighth of the sample. The starting material was cultured CD8+ T cells from PBMCs, obtained from culture after CMV antigen stimulation. Source of these receptors: a human donor in good health (CMV status not recorded). Some clones in this sample may be carry-over from other donors' samples.

The J gene is TRBJ1-2, the V gene TRBV19; 9 bases align to TRBD1. Germline lookup yields CDR1 LNHDA and CDR2 SQIVND (reference sequence). The CDR3 is 14 amino acids. J lost 8 bases, V lost 8 bases, and 12 bases had no gene match. The CDR3 bases are TGTGCCAGTGCACAACAGGGGGCCCAGGGAGGCTACACCTTC. This encodes CASAQQGAQGGYTF.

On this clonotype itself: At one end the junction does not follow the germline gene, possibly because of a read error. This chain connects TRBV6-5 to TRBJ1-5; no clear D gene. The CDR3 has 14 amino acids. Germline V CDR1 and CDR2: MNHEY, SVGAGI. The CDR3 here is CANSYSGVAQPQHF. The DNA for the CDR3 is TGTGCCAACAGTTACTCCGGGGTTGCCCAGCCCCAGCATTTT.

This clonotype was observed a single time. The chain combines TRBV15 with TRBJ2-7; D is uncertain. This CDR3 contains 12 residues. V was shortened by 3 bases and J by 7 bases, with 10 bases between the two germline ends. Germline CDR1 LNHNV, CDR2 YYDKDF (reference sequence). As DNA, the CDR3 is TGTGCCACCAGCAGGCCCTCTAGAGAGCAGTACTTC. Its translation is CATSRPSREQYF.

There are a few counts of this clonotype. The CDR3: CASSPNVGRSGNTIYF. CDR3 bases: TGTGCCAGCAGCCCAAACGTCGGCCGTTCTGGAAACACCATATATTTT. This chain uses TRBV7-6 with TRBJ1-3; D is undetermined. The CDR3 consists of 16 residues. Germline V lookup: CDR1 SGHVS, CDR2 FNYEAQ. Trimming took 5 bases from V and 1 from J, leaving 15 bases between them.

The table lists this clonotype with a few counts. The V call is TRBV5-6, the J call TRBJ2-1; D is undetermined. This CDR3 comprises 12 residues. Looked up from germline, CDR1 is SGHDT and CDR2 is YYEEEE. V gave up 6 bases and J gave up 9 bases, with 13 bases separating them. In DNA form, the CDR3 reads TGTGCCAGCAAAACCGCGGCTCGTGAGCAGTTCTTC. Protein product: CASKTAAREQFF.

This clonotype has a handful of counts. The V and J genes are TRBV2 and TRBJ1-2, with a possible D match to TRBD1 (5 bases). Trimming removed 4 bases at V and 2 bases at J, with 11 bases between. The CDR3 has 14 residues. The V gene's germline CDR1 is SNHLY and CDR2 FYNNEI. CDR3 loop: CASSGQTRNYGYTF. The CDR3 DNA reads as TGTGCCAGCAGTGGACAGACCCGAAACTATGGCTACACCTTC.

The chain couples TRBV15 to TRBJ2-3; 9 bases map to TRBD1. Germline V gene lookup returns CDR1 LNHNV and CDR2 YYDKDF (reference sequence). The V gene end was trimmed by 0 bases and the J gene end by 4 bases; junction bases not matched to a gene: 5. The CDR3 totals 16 residues. The CDR3 sequence is CATSRDGTGTADTQYF. The CDR3 DNA reads as TGTGCCACCAGCAGAGATGGGACAGGGACCGCAGATACGCAGTATTTT.

A few counts support this clonotype. V and J are TRBV7-2 and TRBJ2-2; 10 bases align to TRBD2. V trimming: 3 bases; J trimming: 0 bases; junction bases outside the gene matches: 4. This CDR3 contains 17 residues. Germline lookup yields CDR1 SGHTA and CDR2 FQGNSA. The CDR3 bases are TGTGCCAGCAGCTTCCCTAGCGGGGGACCGAACACCGGGGAGCTGTTTTTT. It translates to CASSFPSGGPNTGELFF.

Concerning this clonotype: The conserved closing phenylalanine or tryptophan is absent in this CDR3, likely reflecting a read error. This chain joins TRBV7-6 and TRBJ2-1; perhaps TRBD2 as D (5 bases). CDR3 length: 16 amino acids. Germline CDR1 is SGHVS and CDR2 is FNYEAQ. The CDR3 is CASSLNTGKSYNEQFL. The DNA of the CDR3 is TGTGCTAGCAGCTTAAATACGGGGAAGTCCTATAATGAGCAGTTCTTA.

This sequence joins TRBV7-9 and TRBJ1-5; TRBD1 matches 10 bases. This CDR3 spans 16 amino acids. With V trimmed by 1 base and J by 4 bases, 4 bases remained unmatched. The V gene's germline CDR1 is SEHNR and CDR2 FQNEAQ (reference sequence). The CDR3 sequence is CASSLVGQGSNQPQHF. The CDR3 DNA is TGTGCCAGCAGCTTAGTGGGACAGGGGTCAAATCAGCCCCAGCATTTT.

This clonotype appeared a few times. The V gene is TRBV7-9, the J gene TRBJ2-1, with D perhaps matching TRBD1 (6 bases). Germline V gene sequence: CDR1 SEHNR, CDR2 FQNEAQ (reference sequence). Trimming removed 4 bases from V and 4 bases from J, with 17 bases in between. CDR3 length: 16 amino acids. The CDR3 is CASSSTYDRNYNEQFF. In nucleotides, the CDR3 is TGTGCCAGCAGCTCCACGTACGACAGGAATTACAATGAGCAGTTCTTC.

This clonotype was seen once. This chain uses TRBV27 with TRBJ1-5; TRBD1 matches at 7 bases. V shed 5 bases, J shed 2 bases, and the junction held 6 bases outside the gene matches. The CDR3 contains 15 residues. Germline V CDR1 and CDR2: MNHEY, SMNVEV (reference sequence). The CDR3 DNA reads as TGTGCCAGCAGTCCCCTAGGGGGCCGCAATCAGCCCCAGCATTTT. Protein: CASSPLGGRNQPQHF.

This clonotype was seen a few times. V gene TRBV19 combines with J gene TRBJ1-5; unclear D gene. The germline V gene has CDR1 LNHDA and CDR2 SQIVND (reference sequence). CDR3 length equals 13 residues. Deletions cut 7 bases from V and 5 bases from J, with 12 bases between. The CDR3, as DNA: TGTGCCAGTACCCCCTGGGGAGATCAGCCCCAGCATTTT. This encodes CASTPWGDQPQHF.

A few counts support this clonotype. The chain joins TRBV14 to TRBJ1-2; 7 nucleotides agree with TRBD1. The CDR3 has 15 amino acids. The germline CDR1 and CDR2 sequences are SGHDN and FVKESK. V lost 0 bases to trimming and J lost 14 bases; unmatched junction nucleotides: 15. The CDR3 loop reads CASSQEGWGQRLGTF. The CDR3 DNA reads as TGTGCCAGCAGCCAAGAAGGCTGGGGACAGAGGTTGGGGACCTTC.

This clonotype has just a few counts. The chain is built from TRBV24-1 and TRBJ2-5; perhaps TRBD2 as D (7 bases). Germline assignment: CDR1 KGHDR and CDR2 SFDVKD. The CDR3 sequence is 15 residues long. V was pared by 5 bases and J by 1 base, with 13 bases between. CDR3 sequence (DNA): TGTGCCACCAGTGCCCCAGGGGAGGGCCAAGAGACCCAGTACTTC. It translates to CATSAPGEGQETQYF.

V is TRBV9 and J is TRBJ2-2; 7 bases fit TRBD1. Germline V lookup: CDR1 SGDLS, CDR2 YYNGEE. The length of the CDR3 is 17 residues. V shed 0 bases and J 0 bases; nucleotides not matched to a gene: 5. The chain's CDR3 is CASSVARTGPNTGELFF. The CDR3 bases are TGTGCCAGCAGCGTAGCCAGGACAGGACCGAACACCGGGGAGCTGTTTTTT. The full variable domain, in which reference TRBV9 and TRBJ2-2 provide the parts outside the CDR3, is DSGVTQTPKHLITATGQRVTLRCSPRSGDLSVYWYQQSLDQGLQFLIQYYNGEERAKGNILERFSAQQFPDLHSELNLSSLELGDSALYFCASSVARTGPNTGELFFGEGSRLTVL.

This clonotype has a count of ten or more. The chain joins TRBV7-8 to TRBJ2-3; tentatively, D is TRBD1 (5 bases). Germline CDR1 is SGHVS and CDR2 is FQNEAQ. Between the trimmed V and J ends, which lost 5 bases and 3 bases, there was a span of 18 bases. CDR3 length: 16 amino acids. This CDR3 reads CASSHKSGRATDTQYF. CDR3 coding DNA: TGTGCCAGCAGCCATAAGTCGGGCAGGGCAACAGATACGCAGTATTTT.

CDR3 bases: TGTGCCAGCACGGGACTAGCGGGACCGAACACCGGGGAGCTGTTTTTT. This gives the protein CASTGLAGPNTGELFF. The chain joins TRBV6-2 or TRBV6-3 to TRBJ2-2; TRBD2 matches 13 bases. The V gene's germline CDR1 is MNHEY and CDR2 SVGEGT. V gave up 7 bases and J gave up 0 bases; unmatched junction bases: 2. CDR3 size: 16 residues.

This clonotype was recorded once. The CDR3 protein is CAIKADTQYF. The DNA for the CDR3 is TGTGCCATCAAGGCAGATACGCAGTATTTT. The rearrangement joins TRBV10-3 to TRBJ2-3; D is unresolved. CDR1 and CDR2 (germline): ENHRY, SYGVKD. This CDR3 is built from 10 residues. Trimming took 7 bases from V and 4 from J, leaving 3 bases between them.

This clonotype occurred a few times. The J gene is TRBJ2-1, the V gene TRBV24-1, with a tentative D call TRBD1 (5 bases). V lost 1 base and J lost 4, with 10 bases in between. The germline CDR1 and CDR2 sequences are KGHDR and SFDVKD. The CDR3 is 15 amino acids. The DNA of the CDR3 is TGTGCCACCAGTGATTTTTCAGGGTTTTACAATGAGCAGTTCTTC. Translating gives CATSDFSGFYNEQFF.

CDR3 sequence (DNA): TGCGCCAGCAGGGGACAGGGAGTCCTCGGTGAGCAGTTCTTC. Protein: CASRGQGVLGEQFF. The V call is TRBV4-1, the J call TRBJ2-1, with 9 bases matching TRBD1. Unmatched junction bases numbered 9, after V lost 6 bases and J lost 9 bases. The CDR3 has 14 amino acids. In germline, CDR1 is MGHRA, CDR2 YSYEKL.

This clonotype was observed a handful of times. The chain carries TRBV27 and TRBJ2-3; TRBD2 matches 13 bases. Germline trimming cut 2 bases from V and 1 base from J; bases unmatched to any gene: 9. CDR3 length: 19 amino acids. Per germline, CDR1 MNHEY and CDR2 SMNVEV (reference sequence). The CDR3 spells CASSLDPAGLAGGTDTQYF. The CDR3 region has the DNA TGTGCCAGCAGTTTAGACCCCGCAGGACTAGCGGGGGGCACAGATACGCAGTATTTT.

The V gene is TRBV29-1, the J gene TRBJ1-5; TRBD1 is a possible D gene (6 bases). The CDR3 covers 12 residues. V lost 5 bases, J lost 5 bases, and 10 bases lay in between. CDR1 and CDR2 from the germline V gene are SQVTM and ANQGSEA. CDR3 bases: TGCAGCGTTAGGACAGCCTATCAGCCCCAGCATTTT. As protein: CSVRTAYQPQHF.

This clonotype was counted many times. CDR3 residues: CASSPAEREQYF. The CDR3 bases are TGTGCCAGCAGCCCGGCCGAGCGGGAGCAGTACTTC. V usage is TRBV7-2 and J usage is TRBJ2-7; D might be TRBD2 (5 bases). This CDR3 region has 12 residues. From germline, CDR1 is SGHTA and CDR2 FQGNSA. V was trimmed by 5 bases and J by 7 bases, leaving 12 bases between them.

This clonotype occurred a few times. One end of the junction varies from germline; a read error may be responsible. The J gene is TRBJ1-6, the V gene TRBV2; no reliable D call. The CDR3 loop spans 13 amino acids. Per the germline V gene, CDR1 is SNHLY and CDR2 is FYNNEI. CDR3: CASSEVQRETLHF. The CDR3 DNA follows: TGTGCCAGCAGCGAAGTTCAACGGGAGACCCTCCACTTT.

The table lists this clonotype with a few counts. The chain recombines TRBV25-1 with TRBJ1-4; 9 bases agree with TRBD1. Trimming cost V 2 bases and J 7 bases; bases outside gene matches: 2. This CDR3 comprises 14 residues. CDR1 and CDR2 (germline): MGHDK, SYGVNS. Here the CDR3 DNA reads TGTGCCAGCAGTGAACGGGGACAGGGTGAAAAACTGTTTTTT. Amino acids: CASSERGQGEKLFF.

This clonotype appeared a few times. The rearrangement joins TRBV20-1 to TRBJ1-1; maybe TRBD1 (6 bases). V was cut by 2 bases and J by 2 bases, with 9 bases left in between. The CDR3 consists of 13 residues. Looked up from germline, CDR1 is DFQATT and CDR2 is SNEGSKA (reference sequence). The CDR3 coding sequence is TGCAGTGCTAGACAGGGGCCTAACACTGAAGCTTTCTTT. Translated: CSARQGPNTEAFF.

The chain carries TRBV7-9 and TRBJ2-1; D not certain. Germline CDR1 reads SEHNR; CDR2 reads FQNEAQ (reference sequence). This CDR3 is built from 13 residues. The V and J ends lost 3 bases and 6 bases respectively, with 9 bases between them. The CDR3: CASSFESINEQFF. CDR3 coding DNA: TGTGCCAGCAGCTTTGAGAGCATCAATGAGCAGTTCTTC. The full variable domain, completed using reference TRBV7-9 and TRBJ2-1, is DTGVSQNPRHKITKRGQNVTFRCDPISEHNRLYWYRQTLGQGPEFLTYFQNEAQLEKSRLLSDRFSAERPKGSFSTLEIQRTEQGDSAMYLCASSFESINEQFFGPGTRLTVL.